This TCR beta chain stems from a study of T cells in Graves' hyperthyroidism and ophthalmopathy. This clonotype has only a few counts. The antigen remains undetermined. TCR beta CDR3 sequences were amplified from RNA transcripts. The TCR CDR3 was amplified in a first-round RT-PCR using the HTBI primer set. One entry per CDR3 protein, called by TCRdb with MiXCR from the multiplex PCR reads. The data contain 340,000 or so distinct CDR3 sequences, roughly 17% of them seen just once; the ten biggest clones take up around 35%. Fresh peripheral blood, 10 ml, yielded the PBMCs. Study-wide results and caveats: Ophthalmopathy was predicted by the model a median of about six months ahead of onset.

Material for sequencing was blood. This receptor was taken from a man aged 30 to 39 with Graves' hyperthyroidism.

The CDR3 coding sequence is TGTGCCAGCAGTTTACTTGCGGGTCCGGAGTACAATGAGCAGTTCTTC. Amino acid sequence: CASSLLAGPEYNEQFF. V and J are TRBV12-3 or TRBV12-4 and TRBJ2-1, with D possibly matching TRBD2 (5 bases). The CDR3 runs 16 residues. V was trimmed by 2 bases and J by 4 bases, leaving 15 bases between them.